One TCR beta chain is described in this entry. The sample is drawn from a study of blood T cell repertoires in COVID-19. This CDR3 is built from 14 residues. Trimming cost V 1 base and J 4 bases, with 8 bases left between them. Germline V gives CDR1 SGHDN, CDR2 FVKESK. Study processing details: How many nucleated cells were present was estimated from reference gene primer amplification. This table comes from immunoSEQ multiplex PCR, and its TCRdb copy is limited to in-frame clones, with some not included. V, J and clone size are those of that table, while D and trimming were read from the DNA. The sample holds some 220,000 clones, roughly 85% seen once.

Sequenced sample: peripheral blood. This TCR was sampled from a woman in her 70s with COVID-19, enrolled during active disease. The V gene is TRBV14, the J gene TRBJ1-3; unclear D gene. Here the CDR3 reads CASSQGLVGNTIYF. The CDR3, as DNA: TGTGCCAGCAGCCAAGGACTTGTAGGAAACACCATATATTTT.